Reported below is one T cell receptor (beta chain). These data come from a study of CD8 T cells in Susac syndrome. RNA, at about 0.45 to 1 ug, was reverse transcribed with random hexamers. Amplification of TCR beta CDR3 by immunoSEQ multiplex PCR spanned 54 Vbeta and 13 Jbeta. TCRdb analysed the immunoSEQ multiplex PCR reads with MiXCR anew, one entry per CDR3 protein. Among some 200,000 distinct CDR3 sequences listed, roughly 94% were seen once. V dropped 6 bases and J dropped 5; count of bases not matched to a gene: 7. Germline V gene data show CDR1 as MDHEN and CDR2 as SYDVKM. The CDR3 covers 13 residues.

The sample consisted of CD8+ T cells from PBMCs. The gene calls are TRBV28 and TRBJ2-7, with TRBD1 matching 7 bases. This clonotype was sampled from a human donor with Susac syndrome. CDR3 protein: CASRWTGLHEQYF. CDR3 bases: TGTGCCAGCAGATGGACAGGTCTCCACGAGCAGTACTTC.